One sample yielded the 23 T cell receptor beta chains listed below, sequenced in a study of regulatory T cells in long-lasting Graves disease. Building of the TCR beta libraries involved iRepertoire HTBI primers and Arm-PCR of CDR3 regions. TCRdb called the multiplex PCR reads again in MiXCR, with one record for every CDR3 protein. The table records around 450,000 distinct CDR3 sequences, around a fifth of them present only once. Time point indicated: persistent/refractory GD, antithyroid drugs over 5 years with positive TRAb. Isolated PBMC RNA provided the starting material for the TCR library. The specimen comprised peripheral blood mononuclear cells (PBMCs), sampled when the disease was refractory, from a patient treated with antithyroid drugs. These receptors originate from a female donor with Graves disease.

DNA for the CDR3: TGTGCCAGCAGTACAGGGACAGCCGACCCTCTCTACGAGCAGTACTTC. Its translation is CASSTGTADPLYEQYF. This sequence joins TRBV12-3 or TRBV12-4 and TRBJ2-7; 7 bases agree with TRBD1. This CDR3 comprises 16 residues. With 5 bases clipped from V and 3 bases from J, the junction kept 13 bases outside the gene matches.

This clonotype was observed a few times. The chain joins TRBV30 to TRBJ1-1; D is unresolved. Germline V gives CDR1 GTSNPN, CDR2 SVGIG (reference sequence). Trimming removed 5 bases at V and 0 bases at J, with 13 bases between. The CDR3 is made up of 14 amino acids. CDR3 protein: CAWALKPMNTEAFF. In DNA, the CDR3 is TGTGCCTGGGCCCTCAAACCAATGAACACTGAAGCTTTCTTT. Full variable domain (remainder filled in from reference TRBV30 and TRBJ1-1): SQTIHQWPATLVQPVGSPLSLECTVEGTSNPNLYWYRQAAGRGLQLLFYSVGIGQISSEVPQNLSASRPQDRQFILSSKKLLLSDSGFYLCAWALKPMNTEAFFGQGTRLTVV.

In its sample, this clonotype was seen many times. The J gene is TRBJ2-7, the V gene TRBV9, with TRBD1 identical over 8 bases. V lost 4 bases and J lost 0; bases outside the gene matches: 6. Looked up from germline, CDR1 is SGDLS and CDR2 is YYNGEE. CDR3 size: 15 residues. The DNA for the CDR3 is TGTGCCAGCAGCCCTCGGACAGGGAGCTCCTACGAGCAGTACTTC. Amino acids: CASSPRTGSSYEQYF.

This clonotype was found a few times. The chain carries TRBV20-1 and TRBJ2-7; maybe TRBD2 (6 bases). This CDR3 is built from 15 residues. Germline CDR1 reads DFQATT; CDR2 reads SNEGSKA (reference sequence). Trimming took 2 bases from V and 4 from J, leaving 18 bases between them. The CDR3 protein is CSARSVETSHYEQYF. The DNA for the CDR3 is TGCAGTGCTAGAAGCGTGGAGACTAGTCATTACGAGCAGTACTTC.

The V and J genes are TRBV28 and TRBJ2-3; TRBD2 aligns across 9 bases. Germline CDR1 is MDHEN and CDR2 is SYDVKM. After removal of 3 bases from V and 6 bases from J, the junction contained 7 bases not matched to a gene. This CDR3 comprises 15 residues. The CDR3 sequence: CASSFLAGAEDTQYF. CDR3 nucleotides: TGTGCCAGCAGTTTTTTAGCGGGAGCCGAGGATACGCAGTATTTT.

This clonotype was recorded once. This chain links TRBV11-3 with TRBJ2-1, with 10 bases aligning to TRBD2. With 2 bases clipped from V and 9 bases from J, the junction kept 7 bases outside the gene matches. This CDR3 region has 15 residues. Germline loops: CDR1 SGHNT, CDR2 YENEEA. The DNA of the CDR3 is TGTGCCAGCAGCTTACTAGCGGGAGATTTCGGTGAGCAGTTCTTC. This encodes CASSLLAGDFGEQFF.

This clonotype appeared a few times. The chain recombines TRBV27 with TRBJ2-7; no reliable D call. Trimming removed 6 bases at V and 3 bases at J, with 15 bases between. Germline V gives CDR1 MNHEY, CDR2 SMNVEV (reference sequence). The CDR3 runs 14 residues. This CDR3 reads CASSLSDNYYEQYF. CDR3 DNA: TGTGCCAGCAGCTTAAGCGACAACTACTACGAGCAGTACTTC.

In its sample, this clonotype was seen a few times. The chain combines TRBV7-9 with TRBJ2-2; 7 bases line up with TRBD2. Germline CDR1 reads SEHNR; CDR2 reads FQNEAQ (reference sequence). There are 16 residues in the CDR3. The J segment lost 4 bases and the V segment lost 1 base, leaving 6 bases of the junction unmatched. In nucleotides, the CDR3 is TGTGCCAGCAGCTTAGGTGGGACTAATCCCACCGGGGAGCTGTTTTTT. It codes for CASSLGGTNPTGELFF.

This chain links TRBV29-1 with TRBJ2-7; D possibly corresponds to TRBD2 (5 bases). The CDR3 is made up of 12 amino acids. The germline V gene has CDR1 SQVTM and CDR2 ANQGSEA. With 4 bases removed from V and 5 bases from J, the gap between germline ends came to 12 bases. CDR3 in DNA: TGCAGCGTTGGGAGGAGCCGCGACGAGCAGTACTTC. Protein product: CSVGRSRDEQYF.

This clonotype was counted a few times. The rearrangement links TRBV14 to TRBJ2-7, with 14 bases matching TRBD2. Germline CDR1 reads SGHDN; CDR2 reads FVKESK. The CDR3 covers 15 residues. V was clipped by 2 bases and J by 6 bases; unmatched bases: 3. The CDR3 spells CASSQQTSGGAEQYF. CDR3 nucleotide sequence: TGTGCCAGCAGCCAACAGACTAGCGGGGGGGCCGAGCAGTACTTC.

The chain carries TRBV4-1 and TRBJ2-2; tentative D call: TRBD2 (5 bases). Looked up from germline, CDR1 is MGHRA and CDR2 is YSYEKL. Trimming stripped 4 bases from V and 5 bases from J, with 14 bases between. The CDR3 is 15 residues long. CDR3 region: CASSPLLVTTGELFF. The CDR3 region has the DNA TGCGCCAGCAGCCCATTACTAGTAACGACCGGGGAGCTGTTTTTT.

The chain couples TRBV27 to TRBJ2-7; no clear D gene. V was clipped by 6 bases and J by 3 bases, with 36 bases between them. Germline CDR1 and CDR2: MNHEY and SMNVEV (reference sequence). The CDR3 spans 21 residues. The CDR3 sequence: CASSQHGQRAVPPAPDYEQYF. CDR3 nucleotides: TGTGCCAGCAGCCAGCATGGGCAGCGCGCGGTCCCACCAGCGCCGGACTACGAGCAGTACTTC.

The chain combines TRBV25-1 with TRBJ1-1; D is undetermined. In germline, CDR1 is MGHDK, CDR2 SYGVNS. Trimming shortened V by 2 bases and J by 5 bases, and 15 bases separated the two germline ends. The CDR3 runs to 15 residues. The chain's CDR3 is CASSEPGYPGTEAFF. The CDR3 DNA sequence: TGTGCCAGCAGTGAACCGGGCTACCCGGGGACTGAAGCTTTCTTT.

This clonotype has only a few counts. This chain uses TRBV19 with TRBJ2-7, with 10 bases fitting TRBD2. CDR1 LNHDA and CDR2 SQIVND come from the germline V gene (reference sequence). This CDR3 is 15 amino acids long. V trimming: 5 bases; J trimming: 3 bases; junction bases outside the gene matches: 7. This CDR3 is CASSASGGEGYEQYF. CDR3 nucleotide sequence: TGTGCCAGTAGTGCTAGCGGGGGCGAGGGCTACGAGCAGTACTTC.

This clonotype has a count of ten or more. The chain joins TRBV2 to TRBJ1-2; D is perhaps TRBD1 (5 bases). Germline CDR1 SNHLY, CDR2 FYNNEI. The V and J ends lost 5 bases and 4 bases respectively, with 14 bases between them. The CDR3 has 14 amino acids. CDR3 sequence: CASSPTTQGYGYTF. CDR3 nucleotides: TGTGCCAGCAGTCCCACGACTCAGGGCTATGGCTACACCTTC.

This clonotype was counted ten times or more. CDR3 amino acids: CASSPTYEQYF. The CDR3 region has the DNA TGTGCCAGCAGTCCGACCTACGAGCAGTACTTC. This chain joins TRBV7-2 and TRBJ2-7; D gene uncertain. This CDR3 contains 11 residues. CDR1 SGHTA and CDR2 FQGNSA come from the germline V gene. The V end lost 6 bases, the J end lost 2 bases, and 5 bases lay between the germline ends.

This clonotype was picked up many times. The CDR3 DNA is TGTGCCAGCAGCCAGGACAGGGGGCTGCGCGAGCAGTACTTC. Protein product: CASSQDRGLREQYF. The chain employs TRBV28 and TRBJ2-7, with 11 bases that match TRBD1. V shed 6 bases and J 6 bases; nucleotides not matched to a gene: 7. The CDR3 is 14 residues long. Germline CDR1 reads MDHEN; CDR2 reads SYDVKM.

This clonotype came up many times. The chain carries TRBV20-1 and TRBJ1-4; TRBD1 matches at 7 bases. The CDR3 extends over 14 amino acids. V was clipped by 5 bases and J by 0 bases; unmatched bases: 3. Germline V lookup: CDR1 DFQATT, CDR2 SNEGSKA (reference sequence). In nucleotides, the CDR3 is TGCAGTGCTCCCAGGGGGGCAACTAATGAAAAACTGTTTTTT. Its translation: CSAPRGATNEKLFF.

The table lists this clonotype with many counts. The chain combines TRBV12-3 or TRBV12-4 with TRBJ1-5; D is ambiguous. The CDR3 length is 15 residues. With 2 bases removed from V and 8 bases from J, the gap between germline ends came to 16 bases. As DNA, the CDR3 is TGTGCCAGCAGTTTATTCTCCGGGGATGTTGAGCCCCAGCATTTT. As protein: CASSLFSGDVEPQHF.

This clonotype was seen ten or more times. The chain carries TRBV3-1 and TRBJ2-5; D may correspond to TRBD1 or TRBD2 (5 bases each). This CDR3 comprises 14 residues. V was trimmed by 3 bases and J by 3 bases, leaving 11 bases between them. Looked up from germline, CDR1 is LGHDT and CDR2 is YNNKEL (reference sequence). The CDR3 sequence: CASSQGLGEETQYF. CDR3 DNA sequence: TGTGCCAGCAGCCAGGGGCTGGGGGAAGAGACCCAGTACTTC.

Only a few counts were recorded for this clonotype. The V call is TRBV18, the J call TRBJ2-5; D is ambiguous. The CDR3 has 14 residues. Trimming cost V 8 bases and J 4 bases, with 17 bases left between them. CDR1 and CDR2 from the germline V gene are KGHSH and LQKENI. CDR3 nucleotides: TGTGCCAGCACGTTCATTCAAGATGGAGAGACCCAGTACTTC. Translating it yields CASTFIQDGETQYF.

The sample holds many counts of this clonotype. The chain uses TRBV28 and TRBJ1-3; D possibly corresponds to TRBD1 (5 bases). The CDR3 loop spans 16 amino acids. V lost 8 bases, J lost 0 bases, and 17 bases lay in between. Germline-derived CDR1 and CDR2 are MDHEN and SYDVKM. DNA of the CDR3: TGTGCCAGCCTTTCCCGGGGGGTAGGCTCTGGAAACACCATATATTTT. It translates to CASLSRGVGSGNTIYF.

This clonotype was seen at least ten times. Here the CDR3 DNA reads TGTGCCAGCCAGCAGCGTACCACTGAAGCTTTCTTT. Translating it yields CASQQRTTEAFF. The gene calls are TRBV11-3 and TRBJ1-1; D not certain. Looked up from germline, CDR1 is SGHNT and CDR2 is YENEEA. The ends were cut back, 8 bases at V and 4 bases at J, with 11 bases in the middle. The CDR3 extends over 12 amino acids.